This T cell receptor beta chain was retrieved from a study of early T cells in non-severe SARS-CoV-2 infection. About the research overall: Investigators sequenced bulk RNA drawn from unsorted whole blood, and chains remained unpaired.

Study-wide findings and caveats: VDJdb matches were skewed toward anti-spike CD8 T cell responses.

Germline V lookup: CDR1 GTSNPN, CDR2 SVGIG (reference sequence). This CDR3 has 15 residues. The V gene lost 6 bases and the J gene lost 5 bases, with 19 bases spanning the gap. Researchers attached unique molecular identifiers to individual cDNA molecules. TCRdb redid the calling of the 5' RACE reads with MiXCR, one entry per CDR3 protein. In the table there are tens of thousands of distinct CDR3 sequences, 7% to 8% of which are singletons. The table lists this clonotype with many counts. Its antigen is still unknown. The specimen was whole blood. The V call is TRBV30, the J call TRBJ2-2, with D possibly being TRBD1 (5 bases). The source of this sequence is an adult who was a healthcare worker with PCR-confirmed SARS-CoV-2 infection or an uninfected control (not recorded which). Here the CDR3 DNA reads TGTGCCTGTCCTCTGGGGCCTTCGAGGACCGGGGAGCTGTTTTTT. It encodes CACPLGPSRTGELFF.